This TCR beta chain was obtained from a study of technical replicates of blood from several donors. This clone has only one observation. Trimming pared 1 base from V and 3 bases from J, leaving 8 bases between. Germline values: CDR1 MGHDK, CDR2 SYGVNS. The CDR3 is 14 residues long. Method: immunoSEQ multiplex PCR; TCRdb's copy keeps in-frame clones and lacks some. The table shows tens of thousands of clones, with 91% occurring only once. The sequenced sample consisted of T cells isolated from PBMCs. The sequence was collected from a human donor in good health. Some clones in this sample may be carry-over from other donors' samples. The chain recombines TRBV25-1 with TRBJ2-3; D is unresolved. CDR3 in DNA: TGTGCCAGCAGTGAATCAAGAGCGACAGATACGCAGTATTTT. Its protein is CASSESRATDTQYF.